These T cell receptor beta chains were read from a single sample in a study of T cells in Graves' hyperthyroidism and ophthalmopathy. TCRdb used MiXCR to reprocess the multiplex PCR reads, holding one entry per CDR3 protein. The repertoire holds around 600,000 distinct CDR3 sequences, with around a sixth as singletons. Material: blood. These receptors originate from a woman in her thirties with Graves' hyperthyroidism. CDR3s leave out the opening cysteine and the closing phenylalanine or tryptophan. Fields, in order: CDR3 length, V gene, J gene, CDR3 protein.

len: 11
v_gene: TRBV2
j_gene: TRBJ2-7
CDR3aa: ASEAPSNYEQY

len: 14
v_gene: TRBV29-1
j_gene: TRBJ2-1
CDR3aa: SVAVLAGGQYNEQF

len: 11
v_gene: TRBV5-5
j_gene: TRBJ2-1
CDR3aa: ASSRPSNVEQF

len: 15
v_gene: TRBV7-2
j_gene: TRBJ2-1
CDR3aa: ASSIHLLAGGPNEQF

len: 15
v_gene: TRBV11-2
j_gene: TRBJ2-3
CDR3aa: ASSLAVTGGGTDTQY

len: 12
v_gene: TRBV4-1
j_gene: TRBJ1-2
CDR3aa: ASSLESQSYGYT

len: 13
v_gene: TRBV7-9
j_gene: TRBJ2-5
CDR3aa: ASSPVGGLKETQY

len: 13
v_gene: TRBV13
j_gene: TRBJ2-1
CDR3aa: ASSPGLANYNEQF

len: 11
v_gene: TRBV12-3/TRBV12-4
j_gene: TRBJ2-1
CDR3aa: ASSLTGRNEQF

len: 16
v_gene: TRBV6-6
j_gene: TRBJ1-3
CDR3aa: ASSYLAPAGSSGNTIY

len: 14
v_gene: TRBV5-1
j_gene: TRBJ2-3
CDR3aa: ASSRESGLGVDTQY

len: 13
v_gene: TRBV5-1
j_gene: TRBJ2-1
CDR3aa: ATGTSGRDYNEQF

len: 14
v_gene: TRBV6-1
j_gene: TRBJ2-1
CDR3aa: ASSSAGTGRYNEQF

len: 13
v_gene: TRBV19
j_gene: TRBJ2-7
CDR3aa: ASSIPGTSAYEQY

len: 12
v_gene: TRBV6-6
j_gene: TRBJ2-5
CDR3aa: ASSYSRGQGTQY

len: 14
v_gene: TRBV6-1
j_gene: TRBJ1-3
CDR3aa: ASSRTGGASGNTIY

len: 13
v_gene: TRBV20-1
j_gene: TRBJ2-2
CDR3aa: SARDRGPNTGELF

len: 13
v_gene: TRBV7-8
j_gene: TRBJ1-5
CDR3aa: ASSLAWGADQPQH

len: 11
v_gene: TRBV19
j_gene: TRBJ1-5
CDR3aa: ASSLQGFQPQH

len: 14
v_gene: TRBV20-1
j_gene: TRBJ2-5
CDR3aa: SARREILSGPETQY

len: 11
v_gene: TRBV18
j_gene: TRBJ2-1
CDR3aa: ASSRTGNNEQF

len: 12
v_gene: TRBV10-3
j_gene: TRBJ2-7
CDR3aa: AISPPGRAYEQY

len: 14
v_gene: TRBV7-9
j_gene: TRBJ1-2
CDR3aa: ASSHPGQGTNYGYT

len: 13
v_gene: TRBV7-2
j_gene: TRBJ2-3
CDR3aa: ASSSVAGGRDTQY

len: 13
v_gene: TRBV9
j_gene: TRBJ2-5
CDR3aa: ASSVGSGGQETQY

len: 11
v_gene: TRBV7-3
j_gene: TRBJ2-2
CDR3aa: ASRTGATGELF

len: 13
v_gene: TRBV30
j_gene: TRBJ2-1
CDR3aa: AWGPSSGFYNEQF

len: 13
v_gene: TRBV19
j_gene: TRBJ1-5
CDR3aa: ASSSLRLSNQPQH

len: 11
v_gene: TRBV15
j_gene: TRBJ2-7
CDR3aa: ATSRDFGDEQY

len: 12
v_gene: TRBV7-3
j_gene: TRBJ2-3
CDR3aa: ASSFGLARDTQY

len: 15
v_gene: TRBV5-1
j_gene: TRBJ2-3
CDR3aa: ASSLSASGPHTDTQY

len: 12
v_gene: TRBV12-3/TRBV12-4
j_gene: TRBJ1-1
CDR3aa: ASSSTTGNTEAF

len: 14
v_gene: TRBV4-1
j_gene: TRBJ2-5
CDR3aa: ASSQDRVRSGETQY

len: 14
v_gene: TRBV4-3
j_gene: TRBJ1-5
CDR3aa: ASSQDEGLGNQPQH

len: 11
v_gene: TRBV9
j_gene: TRBJ2-3
CDR3aa: ASSPEVRDTQY

len: 15
v_gene: TRBV7-2
j_gene: TRBJ2-5
CDR3aa: ASSLSGETSYQETQY

len: 11
v_gene: TRBV29-1
j_gene: TRBJ2-7
CDR3aa: SVAPGPSYEQY

len: 13
v_gene: TRBV5-1
j_gene: TRBJ2-3
CDR3aa: ASSLVAGDPDTQY

len: 9
v_gene: TRBV7-6
j_gene: TRBJ2-5
CDR3aa: ASGWDRGMY

len: 9
v_gene: TRBV10-3
j_gene: TRBJ1-5
CDR3aa: ANRANQPQH

len: 11
v_gene: TRBV20-1
j_gene: TRBJ2-7
CDR3aa: SAVPTRTYEQY

len: 13
v_gene: TRBV7-2
j_gene: TRBJ1-5
CDR3aa: ASSLGQGGQSAQH

len: 15
v_gene: TRBV7-2
j_gene: TRBJ2-4
CDR3aa: ASSLFYAGVAKNIQY

len: 18
v_gene: TRBV11-2
j_gene: TRBJ2-1
CDR3aa: ASSFGPLSGRTVVSNEQF

len: 12
v_gene: TRBV5-1
j_gene: TRBJ1-2
CDR3aa: ASSPTTGIYGYT

len: 12
v_gene: TRBV7-9
j_gene: TRBJ1-1
CDR3aa: ASSLAWERAEAF

len: 11
v_gene: TRBV6-2/TRBV6-3
j_gene: TRBJ1-1
CDR3aa: ASRQGVNTEAS

len: 12
v_gene: TRBV27
j_gene: TRBJ2-7
CDR3aa: ASSFSGQGNEQY

len: 14
v_gene: TRBV24-1
j_gene: TRBJ2-6
CDR3aa: ATRLRRGAGANVLT

len: 13
v_gene: TRBV29-1
j_gene: TRBJ2-5
CDR3aa: SVDSGVGPQETQY

len: 14
v_gene: TRBV13
j_gene: TRBJ2-6
CDR3aa: ASSLLRTPVDNVLT

len: 12
v_gene: TRBV5-1
j_gene: TRBJ2-1
CDR3aa: ASSSTSGAREQF

len: 13
v_gene: TRBV19
j_gene: TRBJ2-2
CDR3aa: ASSLEGGAAGELF

len: 13
v_gene: TRBV4-1
j_gene: TRBJ2-3
CDR3aa: ASSLFHRDPDTQY

len: 11
v_gene: TRBV19
j_gene: TRBJ1-1
CDR3aa: ASSANRGTEAF